Sequencing of this T cell receptor beta chain was carried out in a study of blood T cell repertoires in COVID-19. Study-wide context: Material from acute and convalescent COVID-19 was sourced from the United States, Italy and Spain. In each case, the material was cDNA or gDNA derived from T cells, B-cell-depleted T cells, or PBMCs.

Sequenced by immunoSEQ multiplex PCR; TCRdb stores in-frame clones only, minus some. The sample includes roughly 200,000 clones, around nine tenths seen only once; the top ten take 2.5% to 3.5%. To note about this clone: This specimen includes other DNA sequences encoding the same CDR3.

The V gene lost 3 bases and the J gene lost 1 base, with 9 bases spanning the gap. Germline V gives CDR1 MNHEY, CDR2 SMNVEV (reference sequence). The CDR3 covers 14 residues. J is TRBJ1-1 and V is TRBV27; TRBD1 is a possible D gene (5 bases). The sequencing input was peripheral blood. This TCR was sampled from a man between 35 and 55 years old with active or convalescent COVID-19. The CDR3 DNA reads as TGTGCCAGCAGTTTCGACAGAGAGAACACTGAAGCTTTCTTT. Translated, it gives CASSFDRENTEAFF.